This TCR beta chain was documented in a study of OX40 agonist ivuxolimab in advanced cancers. Study as a whole: Eligibility rules accepted prior anti-PD-1, anti-PD-L1 or anti-CTLA-4 therapy, and around 43% had some.

CDR1 DFQATT and CDR2 SNEGSKA come from the germline V gene (reference sequence). Trimming removed 4 bases from V and 5 bases from J, with 9 bases in between. The CDR3 totals 11 residues. Sequencing was performed with immunoSEQ multiplex PCR; in TCRdb, only in-frame clones are kept and a portion is missing. The data contain about 96,000 clones, roughly 80% of them singletons. V gene TRBV20-1 combines with J gene TRBJ2-7; D is possibly TRBD2 (6 bases). This TCR came from an adult with an advanced solid tumor such as melanoma, head and neck, liver or kidney cancer. The specimen was CD4+ or CD8+ T cells sorted from blood, collected in a trial of the OX40 agonist ivuxolimab. Written as DNA, the CDR3 is TGCAGTGCTAAGGACTACAACGAGCAGTACTTC. Translated: CSAKDYNEQYF.